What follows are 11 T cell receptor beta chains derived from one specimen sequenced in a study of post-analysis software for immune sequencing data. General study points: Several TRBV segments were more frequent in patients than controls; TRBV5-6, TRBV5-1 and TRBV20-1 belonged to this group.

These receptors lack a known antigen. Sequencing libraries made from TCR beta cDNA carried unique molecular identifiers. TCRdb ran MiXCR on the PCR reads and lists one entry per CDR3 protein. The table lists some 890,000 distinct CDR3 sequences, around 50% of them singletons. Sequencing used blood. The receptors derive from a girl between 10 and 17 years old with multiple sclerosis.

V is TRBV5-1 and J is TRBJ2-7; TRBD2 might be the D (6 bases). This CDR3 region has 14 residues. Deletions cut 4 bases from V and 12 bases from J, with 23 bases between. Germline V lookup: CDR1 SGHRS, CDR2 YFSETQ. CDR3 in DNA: TGCGCCAGCAGCCGGGCGGGGATTCAAGAGACCCGGTACTTC. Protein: CASSRAGIQETRYF.

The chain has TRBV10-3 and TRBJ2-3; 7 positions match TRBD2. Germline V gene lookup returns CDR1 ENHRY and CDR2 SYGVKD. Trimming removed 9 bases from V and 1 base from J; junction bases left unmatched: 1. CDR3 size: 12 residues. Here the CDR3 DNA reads TGTGCCATGGGGGGGGGCACAGATACGCAGTATTTT. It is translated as CAMGGGTDTQYF.

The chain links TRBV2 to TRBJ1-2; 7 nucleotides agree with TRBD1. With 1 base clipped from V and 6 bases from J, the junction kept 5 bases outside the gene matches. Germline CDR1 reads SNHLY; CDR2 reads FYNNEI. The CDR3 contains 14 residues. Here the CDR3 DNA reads TGTGCCAGCAGTGAAGACGGGACAGTTCATGGCTACACCTTC. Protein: CASSEDGTVHGYTF.

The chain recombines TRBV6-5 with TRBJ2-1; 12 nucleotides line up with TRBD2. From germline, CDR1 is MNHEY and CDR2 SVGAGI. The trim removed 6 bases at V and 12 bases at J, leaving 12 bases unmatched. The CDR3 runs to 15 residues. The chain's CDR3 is CASRPPSGGVPSQFF. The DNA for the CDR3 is TGTGCCAGCAGGCCTCCTAGCGGGGGGGTACCTTCGCAGTTCTTC.

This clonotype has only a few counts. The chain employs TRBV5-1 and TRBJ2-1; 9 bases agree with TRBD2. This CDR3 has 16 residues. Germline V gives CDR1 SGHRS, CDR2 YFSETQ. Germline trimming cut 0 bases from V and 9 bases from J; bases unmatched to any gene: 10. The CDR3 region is CASSLALGGRAIEQFF. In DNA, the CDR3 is TGCGCCAGCAGCTTGGCCTTAGGCGGGAGGGCCATTGAGCAGTTCTTC. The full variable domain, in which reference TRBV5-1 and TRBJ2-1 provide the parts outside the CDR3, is KAGVTQTPRYLIKTRGQQVTLSCSPISGHRSVSWYQQTPGQGLQFLFEYFSETQRNKGNFPGRFSGRQFSNSRSEMNVSTLELGDSALYLCASSLALGGRAIEQFFGPGTRLTVL.

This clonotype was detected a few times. Written as DNA, the CDR3 is TGTGCCAGCAGCCCCCACCGGGGTGAAAGGTCGGCCAAAAACATTCAGTACTTC. Translating gives CASSPHRGERSAKNIQYF. V gene TRBV7-8 combines with J gene TRBJ2-4, with D possibly TRBD2 on 5 matching bases. Trimming shortened V by 5 bases and J by 1 base, and 21 bases separated the two germline ends. Germline-derived CDR1 and CDR2 are SGHVS and FQNEAQ. The CDR3 sequence is 18 residues long.

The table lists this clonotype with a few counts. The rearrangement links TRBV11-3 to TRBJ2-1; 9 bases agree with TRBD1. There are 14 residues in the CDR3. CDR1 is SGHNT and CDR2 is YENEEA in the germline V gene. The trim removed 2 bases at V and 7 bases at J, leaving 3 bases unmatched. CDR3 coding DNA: TGTGCCAGCAGCTTAAACAGGGGGCCGAATGAGCAGTTCTTC. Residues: CASSLNRGPNEQFF.

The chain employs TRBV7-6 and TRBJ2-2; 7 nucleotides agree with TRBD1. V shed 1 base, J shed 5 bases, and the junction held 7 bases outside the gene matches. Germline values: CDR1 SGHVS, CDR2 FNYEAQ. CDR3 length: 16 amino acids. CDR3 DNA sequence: TGTGCCAGCAGCTTAGGGGACAGTCGGTGGACCGGGGAGCTGTTTTTT. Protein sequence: CASSLGDSRWTGELFF.

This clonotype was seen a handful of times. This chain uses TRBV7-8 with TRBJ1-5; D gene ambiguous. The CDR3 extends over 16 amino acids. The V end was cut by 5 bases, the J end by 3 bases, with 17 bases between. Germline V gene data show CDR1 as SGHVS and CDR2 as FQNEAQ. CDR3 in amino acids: CASSISRSTFNQPQHF. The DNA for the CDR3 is TGTGCCAGCAGCATAAGCAGATCGACCTTCAATCAGCCCCAGCATTTT.

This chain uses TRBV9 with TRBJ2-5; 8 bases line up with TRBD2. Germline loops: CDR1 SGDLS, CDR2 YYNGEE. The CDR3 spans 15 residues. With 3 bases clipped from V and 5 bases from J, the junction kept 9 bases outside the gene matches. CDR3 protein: CASSETGGRWETQYF. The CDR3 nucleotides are TGTGCCAGCAGCGAAACGGGGGGGCGGTGGGAGACCCAGTACTTC.

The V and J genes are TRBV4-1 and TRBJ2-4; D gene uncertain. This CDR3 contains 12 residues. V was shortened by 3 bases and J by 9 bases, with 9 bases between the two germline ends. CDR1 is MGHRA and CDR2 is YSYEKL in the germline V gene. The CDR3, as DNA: TGCGCCAGCAGCCACACCTTGGGCATTCAGTACTTC. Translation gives CASSHTLGIQYF.